This T cell receptor beta chain was recorded in a study of blood T cell repertoires in COVID-19. For the study at large: Acute-phase and convalescent COVID-19 samples originated in the United States, Italy and Spain. The analysed material was cDNA or gDNA that came from T cells, B-cell-depleted T cells, or PBMCs.

Deletions cut 4 bases from V and 10 bases from J, with 12 bases between. The CDR3 has 12 amino acids. Germline values: CDR1 SGHNT, CDR2 YYREEE (reference sequence). Original analysis: Using reference gene primer amplification, nucleated cell counts were estimated. Clones were sequenced by immunoSEQ multiplex PCR, and TCRdb holds only the in-frame ones, with some missing. V and J calls and clone size are given by that table; D and trimming were obtained from the DNA. The table includes about 200,000 clones, roughly 82% detected once. This receptor was taken from a man aged 40-50 years with acute COVID-19. The chain has TRBV5-4 and TRBJ1-5; D gene uncertain. The sequenced sample was PBMCs or T cells enriched from blood (not recorded which). The CDR3 DNA reads as TGTGCCAGCAGCCAGGACTACCAACCCCAGCATTTT. This translates into CASSQDYQPQHF.